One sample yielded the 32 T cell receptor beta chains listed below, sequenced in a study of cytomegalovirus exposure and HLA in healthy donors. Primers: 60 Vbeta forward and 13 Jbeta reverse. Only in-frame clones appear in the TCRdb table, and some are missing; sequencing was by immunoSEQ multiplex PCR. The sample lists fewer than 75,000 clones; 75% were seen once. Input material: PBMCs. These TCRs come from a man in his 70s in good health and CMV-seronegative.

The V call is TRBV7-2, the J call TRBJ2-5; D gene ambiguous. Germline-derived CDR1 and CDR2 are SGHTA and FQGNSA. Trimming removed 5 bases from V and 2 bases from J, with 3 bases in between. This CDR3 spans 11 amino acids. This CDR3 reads CASSQQETQYF. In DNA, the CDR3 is TGTGCCAGCAGCCAACAAGAGACCCAGTACTTC.

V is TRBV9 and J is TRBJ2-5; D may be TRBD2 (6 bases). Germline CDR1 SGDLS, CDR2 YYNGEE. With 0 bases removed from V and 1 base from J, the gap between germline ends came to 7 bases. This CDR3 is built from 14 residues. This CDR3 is CASSVELAQETQYF. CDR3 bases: TGTGCCAGCAGCGTAGAACTAGCCCAAGAGACCCAGTACTTC.

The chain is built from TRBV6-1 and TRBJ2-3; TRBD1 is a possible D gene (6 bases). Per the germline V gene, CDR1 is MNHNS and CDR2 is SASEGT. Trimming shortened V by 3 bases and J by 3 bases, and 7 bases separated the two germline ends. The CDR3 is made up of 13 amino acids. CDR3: CASSEQGTDTQYF. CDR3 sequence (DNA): TGTGCCAGCAGTGAGCAGGGGACAGATACGCAGTATTTT.

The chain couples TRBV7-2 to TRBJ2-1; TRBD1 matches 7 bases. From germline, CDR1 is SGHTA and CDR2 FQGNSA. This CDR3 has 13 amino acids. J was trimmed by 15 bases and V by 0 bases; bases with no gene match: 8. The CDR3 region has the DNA TGTGCCAGCAGCTTAGCTATGACAGGGAATTTGTTCTTC. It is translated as CASSLAMTGNLFF.

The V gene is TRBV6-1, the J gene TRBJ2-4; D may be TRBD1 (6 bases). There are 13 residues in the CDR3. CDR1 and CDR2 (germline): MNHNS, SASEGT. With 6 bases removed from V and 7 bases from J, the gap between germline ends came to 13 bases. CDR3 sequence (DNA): TGTGCCAGCAGAAGGGGGATAGGTAACATTCAGTACTTC. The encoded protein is CASRRGIGNIQYF.

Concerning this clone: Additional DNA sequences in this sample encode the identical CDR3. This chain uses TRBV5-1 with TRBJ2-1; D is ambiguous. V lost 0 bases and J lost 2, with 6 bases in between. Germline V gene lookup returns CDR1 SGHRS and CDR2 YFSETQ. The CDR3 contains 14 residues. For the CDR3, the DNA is TGCGCCAGCAGCTTGGCGGGTACCTACAATGAGCAGTTCTTC. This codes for CASSLAGTYNEQFF.

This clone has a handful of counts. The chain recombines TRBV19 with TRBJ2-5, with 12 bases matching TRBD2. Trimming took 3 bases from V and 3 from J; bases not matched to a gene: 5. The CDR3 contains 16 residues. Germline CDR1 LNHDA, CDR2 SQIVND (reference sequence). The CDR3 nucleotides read TGTGCCAGTAGTATCCCGCGGACTAGCGGGAAAGAGACCCAGTACTTC. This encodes CASSIPRTSGKETQYF.

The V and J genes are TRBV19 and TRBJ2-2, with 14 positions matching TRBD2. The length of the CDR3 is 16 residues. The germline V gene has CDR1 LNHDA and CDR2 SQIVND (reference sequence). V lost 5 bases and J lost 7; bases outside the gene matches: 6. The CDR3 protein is CASSVKGLAGVGELFF. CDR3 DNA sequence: TGTGCCAGTAGTGTAAAGGGACTAGCGGGAGTCGGGGAGCTGTTTTTT.

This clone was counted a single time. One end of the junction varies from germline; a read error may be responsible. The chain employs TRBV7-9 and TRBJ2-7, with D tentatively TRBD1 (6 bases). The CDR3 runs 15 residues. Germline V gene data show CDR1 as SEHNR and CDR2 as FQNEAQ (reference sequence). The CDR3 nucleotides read TGTTCCAGCAGCTCCCATAAGACAGGCTCCTACGAGCAGTACTTC. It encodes CSSSSHKTGSYEQYF.

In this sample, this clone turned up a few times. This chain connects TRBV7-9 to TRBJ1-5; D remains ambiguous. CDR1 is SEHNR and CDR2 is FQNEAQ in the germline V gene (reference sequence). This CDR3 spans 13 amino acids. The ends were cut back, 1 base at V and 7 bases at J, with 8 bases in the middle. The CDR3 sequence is CASSLGSGQPQHF. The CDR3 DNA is TGTGCCAGCAGCTTAGGGTCGGGACAGCCCCAGCATTTT.

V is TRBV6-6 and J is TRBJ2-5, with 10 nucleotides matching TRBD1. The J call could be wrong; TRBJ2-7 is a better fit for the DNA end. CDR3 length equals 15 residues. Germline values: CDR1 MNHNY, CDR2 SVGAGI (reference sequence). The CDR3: CASSSRDRGTYEQYF. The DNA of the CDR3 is TGTGCCAGCAGTTCCCGGGACAGGGGAACCTACGAGCAGTACTTC.

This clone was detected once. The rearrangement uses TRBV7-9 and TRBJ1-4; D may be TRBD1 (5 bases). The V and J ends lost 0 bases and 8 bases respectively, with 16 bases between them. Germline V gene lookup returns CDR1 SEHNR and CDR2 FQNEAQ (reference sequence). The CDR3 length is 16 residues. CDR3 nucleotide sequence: TGTGCCAGCAGCTTAGCTGCAGGGAGGTTTTTGGAAAAACTGTTTTTT. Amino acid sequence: CASSLAAGRFLEKLFF.

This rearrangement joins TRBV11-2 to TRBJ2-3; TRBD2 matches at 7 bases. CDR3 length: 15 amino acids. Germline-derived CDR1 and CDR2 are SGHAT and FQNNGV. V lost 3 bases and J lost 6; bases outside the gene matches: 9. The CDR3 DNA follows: TGTGCCAGCAGCTTTCTAGCGGACCTTAGGGATACGCAGTATTTT. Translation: CASSFLADLRDTQYF. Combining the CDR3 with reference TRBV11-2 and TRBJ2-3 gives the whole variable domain EAGVAQSPRYKIIEKRQSVAFWCNPISGHATLYWYQQILGQGPKLLIQFQNNGVVDDSQLPKDRFSAERLKGVDSTLKIQPAKLEDSAVYLCASSFLADLRDTQYFGPGTRLTVL.

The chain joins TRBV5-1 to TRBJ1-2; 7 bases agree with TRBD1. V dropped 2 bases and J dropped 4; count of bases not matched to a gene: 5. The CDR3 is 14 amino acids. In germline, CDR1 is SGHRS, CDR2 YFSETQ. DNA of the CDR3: TGCGCCAGCAGCTTAGCCGGGACAGTCTATGGCTACACCTTC. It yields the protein CASSLAGTVYGYTF.

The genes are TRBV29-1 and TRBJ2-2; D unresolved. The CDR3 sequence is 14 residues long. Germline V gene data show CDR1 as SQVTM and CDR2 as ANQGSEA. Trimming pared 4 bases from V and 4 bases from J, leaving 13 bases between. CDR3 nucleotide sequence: TGCAGCGTTGGATCCCCAGTACCCACCGGGGAGCTGTTTTTT. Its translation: CSVGSPVPTGELFF.

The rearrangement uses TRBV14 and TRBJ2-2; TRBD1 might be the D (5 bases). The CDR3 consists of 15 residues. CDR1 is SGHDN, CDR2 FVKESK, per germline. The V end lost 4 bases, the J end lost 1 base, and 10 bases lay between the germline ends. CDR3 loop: CASSRDRVNTGELFF. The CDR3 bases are TGTGCCAGCAGCCGTGACAGAGTGAACACCGGGGAGCTGTTTTTT.

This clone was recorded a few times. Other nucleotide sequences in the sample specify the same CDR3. Written as DNA, the CDR3 is TGCAGCGTGGCCGGGACAGGGGGTTGGTATGGCTACACCTTC. Protein sequence: CSVAGTGGWYGYTF. The gene calls are TRBV29-1 and TRBJ1-2; 11 nucleotides match TRBD1. CDR3 length: 14 residues. Trimming at V came to 6 bases and at J to 5 bases, leaving 8 bases not matched to a gene. The germline CDR1 and CDR2 sequences are SQVTM and ANQGSEA.

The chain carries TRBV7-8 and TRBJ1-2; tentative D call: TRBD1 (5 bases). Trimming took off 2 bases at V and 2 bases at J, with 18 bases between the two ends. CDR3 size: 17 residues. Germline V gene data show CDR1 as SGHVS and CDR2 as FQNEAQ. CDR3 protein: CASSLRRDSTRNYGYTF. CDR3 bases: TGTGCCAGCAGCTTACGTCGGGACTCAACCCGAAACTATGGCTACACCTTC.

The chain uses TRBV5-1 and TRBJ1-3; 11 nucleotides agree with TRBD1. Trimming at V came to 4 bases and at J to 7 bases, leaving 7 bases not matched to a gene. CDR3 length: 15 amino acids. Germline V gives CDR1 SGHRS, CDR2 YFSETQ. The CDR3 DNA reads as TGCGCCAGCAGCCGGGGACAGGGGGTATGGAACACCATATATTTT. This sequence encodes CASSRGQGVWNTIYF.

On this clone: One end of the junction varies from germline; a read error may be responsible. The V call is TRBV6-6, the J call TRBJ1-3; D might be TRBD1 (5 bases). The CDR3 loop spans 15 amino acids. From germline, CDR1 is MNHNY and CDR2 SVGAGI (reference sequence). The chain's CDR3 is CASSYGGGSGNTVYF. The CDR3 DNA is TGTGCCAGCAGTTACGGCGGGGGTTCTGGAAACACCGTATATTTT.

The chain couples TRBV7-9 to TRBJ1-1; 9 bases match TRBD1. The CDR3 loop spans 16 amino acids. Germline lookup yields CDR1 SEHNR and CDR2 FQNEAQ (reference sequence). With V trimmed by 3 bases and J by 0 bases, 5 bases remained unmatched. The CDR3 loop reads CASSFLTGGLNTEAFF. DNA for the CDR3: TGTGCCAGCAGCTTCCTGACAGGGGGGCTGAACACTGAAGCTTTCTTT.

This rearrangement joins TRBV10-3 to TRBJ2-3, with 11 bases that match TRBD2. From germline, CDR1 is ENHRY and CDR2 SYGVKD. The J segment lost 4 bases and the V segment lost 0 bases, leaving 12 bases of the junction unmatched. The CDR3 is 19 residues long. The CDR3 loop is CAISESMASGGIYSDTQYF. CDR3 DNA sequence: TGTGCCATCAGTGAGTCGATGGCTAGCGGGGGGATCTATTCAGATACGCAGTATTTT.

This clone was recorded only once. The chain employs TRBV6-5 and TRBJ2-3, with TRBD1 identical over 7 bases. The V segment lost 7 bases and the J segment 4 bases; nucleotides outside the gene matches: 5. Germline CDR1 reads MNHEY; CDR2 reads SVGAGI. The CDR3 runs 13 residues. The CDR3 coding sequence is TGTGCCAGCAAACGCCAGGGGGCAGATACGCAGTATTTT. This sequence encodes CASKRQGADTQYF.

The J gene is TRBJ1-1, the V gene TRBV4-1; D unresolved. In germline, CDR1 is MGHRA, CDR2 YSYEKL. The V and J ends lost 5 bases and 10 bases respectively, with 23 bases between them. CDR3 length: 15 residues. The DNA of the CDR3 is TGCGCCAGCAGCGGTATGGGAGGAGGGAATGGTGTAGCTTTCTTT. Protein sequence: CASSGMGGGNGVAFF.

The CDR3 nucleotides read TGTGCCAGCAGCCCGCACTTTCTAGCGGGAGGGCCGGATGAACATGAGCAGTTCTTC. Translating it yields CASSPHFLAGGPDEHEQFF. This chain connects TRBV9 to TRBJ2-1, with 12 nucleotides matching TRBD2. CDR1 is SGDLS and CDR2 is YYNGEE in the germline V gene. Losses at the gene ends were 4 bases for V and 8 bases for J; bases not matched to a gene: 19. The CDR3 runs to 19 residues.

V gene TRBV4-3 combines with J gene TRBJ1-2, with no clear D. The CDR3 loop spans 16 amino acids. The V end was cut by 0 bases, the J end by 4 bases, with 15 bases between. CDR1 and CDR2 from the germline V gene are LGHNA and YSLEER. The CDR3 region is CASSQDRPGLGYGYTF. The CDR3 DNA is TGCGCCAGCAGCCAAGATAGGCCAGGTCTGGGCTATGGCTACACCTTC.

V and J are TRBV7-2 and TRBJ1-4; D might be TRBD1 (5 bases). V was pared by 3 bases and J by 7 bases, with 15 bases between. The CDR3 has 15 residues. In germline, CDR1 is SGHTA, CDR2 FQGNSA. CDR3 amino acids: CASSFSGLPGEKLFF. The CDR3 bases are TGTGCCAGCAGCTTCTCAGGGTTGCCGGGTGAAAAACTGTTTTTT. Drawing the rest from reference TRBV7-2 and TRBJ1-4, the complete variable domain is GAGVSQSPSNKVTEKGKDVELRCDPISGHTALYWYRQSLGQGLEFLIYFQGNSAPDKSGLPSDRFSAERTGGSVSTLTIQRTQQEDSAVYLCASSFSGLPGEKLFFGSGTQLSVL.

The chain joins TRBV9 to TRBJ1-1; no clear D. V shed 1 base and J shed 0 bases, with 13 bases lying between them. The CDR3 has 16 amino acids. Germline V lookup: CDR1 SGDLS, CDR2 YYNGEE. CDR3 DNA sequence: TGTGCCAGCAGCGTAACGGCAGGTTCGATGAACACTGAAGCTTTCTTT. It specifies CASSVTAGSMNTEAFF.

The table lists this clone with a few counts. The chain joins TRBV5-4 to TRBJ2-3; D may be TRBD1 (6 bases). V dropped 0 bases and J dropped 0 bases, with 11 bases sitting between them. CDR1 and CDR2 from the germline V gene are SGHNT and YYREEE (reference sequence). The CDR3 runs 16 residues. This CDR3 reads CASSLVRDTSTDTQYF. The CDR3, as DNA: TGTGCCAGCAGCTTGGTCAGGGACACCAGCACAGATACGCAGTATTTT. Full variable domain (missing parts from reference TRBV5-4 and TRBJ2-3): ETGVTQSPTHLIKTRGQQVTLRCSSQSGHNTVSWYQQALGQGPQFIFQYYREEENGRGNFPPRFSGLQFPNYSSELNVNALELDDSALYLCASSLVRDTSTDTQYFGPGTRLTVL.

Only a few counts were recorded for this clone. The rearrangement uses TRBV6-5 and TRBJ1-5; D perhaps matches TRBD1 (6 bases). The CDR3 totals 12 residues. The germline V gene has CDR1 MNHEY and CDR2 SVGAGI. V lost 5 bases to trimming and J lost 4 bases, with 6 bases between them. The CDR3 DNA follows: TGTGCCAGCAGTCAGGGGAATCAGCCCCAGCATTTT. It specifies CASSQGNQPQHF.

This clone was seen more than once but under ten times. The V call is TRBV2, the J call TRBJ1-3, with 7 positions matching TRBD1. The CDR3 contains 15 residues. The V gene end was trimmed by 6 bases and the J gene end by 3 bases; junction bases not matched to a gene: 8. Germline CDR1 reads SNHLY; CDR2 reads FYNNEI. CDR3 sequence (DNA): TGTGCCAGCAGGACCCAGACAGGGCATGGAAACACCATATATTTT. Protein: CASRTQTGHGNTIYF. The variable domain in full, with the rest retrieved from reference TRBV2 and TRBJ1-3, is EPEVTQTPSHQVTQMGQEVILRCVPISNHLYFYWYRQILGQKVEFLVSFYNNEISEKSEIFDDQFSVERPDGSNFTLKIRSTKLEDSAMYFCASRTQTGHGNTIYFGEGSWLTVV.

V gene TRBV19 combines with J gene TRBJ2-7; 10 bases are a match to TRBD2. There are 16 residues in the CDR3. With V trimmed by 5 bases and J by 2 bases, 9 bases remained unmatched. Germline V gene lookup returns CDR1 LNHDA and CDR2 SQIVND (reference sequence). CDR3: CASSRLAGDPTYEQYF. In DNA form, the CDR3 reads TGTGCCAGTAGTCGGCTAGCGGGAGACCCGACCTACGAGCAGTACTTC.